This T cell receptor (beta chain) was sequenced for a study of PD-L1 blockade in urothelial cancer. The overall study: About 85% of the roughly 29 patients were men whose urothelial cancer was bladder-origin.

The time point here: pretreatment peripheral blood. TCR analog templates of synthetic origin were spiked into each PCR. The assay was immunoSEQ multiplex PCR, and TCRdb's table has in-frame clones only and misses some. The sample yields fewer than 80,000 clones, about 76% seen once. This CDR3 spans 16 amino acids. V was pared by 1 base and J by 5 bases, with 18 bases between. Germline V gene lookup returns CDR1 MDHEN and CDR2 SYDVKM. The receptor's source is a man aged 65 to 79 with urothelial cancer. The chain joins TRBV28 to TRBJ2-7; TRBD1 is a possible D gene (5 bases). The specimen was PBMCs, collected around atezolizumab (anti-PD-L1) treatment. The CDR3 is CASSLLKGQGKNEQYF. The CDR3 DNA follows: TGTGCCAGCAGTTTATTGAAGGGGCAGGGTAAGAACGAGCAGTACTTC.